The source of this T cell receptor beta chain is a study of blood T cell repertoires in COVID-19. In the study overall: Sources were T cells, B-cell-depleted T cells, or PBMCs; the material itself was cDNA or gDNA.

V was clipped by 4 bases and J by 4 bases; unmatched bases: 8. The germline V gene encodes CDR1 SGHRS and CDR2 YFSETQ. The CDR3 runs 16 residues. Sequencing was performed with immunoSEQ multiplex PCR; in TCRdb, only in-frame clones are kept and a portion is missing. The data hold about 150,000 clones, with approximately 90% observed a single time. This receptor was obtained from a middle-aged woman with acute or convalescent COVID-19. The sequenced material came from peripheral blood. V is TRBV5-1 and J is TRBJ2-2; TRBD1 agrees at 9 bases. CDR3 protein: CASSVTGGAGTGELFF. In DNA, the CDR3 is TGCGCCAGCAGCGTAACAGGGGGCGCGGGCACCGGGGAGCTGTTTTTT.